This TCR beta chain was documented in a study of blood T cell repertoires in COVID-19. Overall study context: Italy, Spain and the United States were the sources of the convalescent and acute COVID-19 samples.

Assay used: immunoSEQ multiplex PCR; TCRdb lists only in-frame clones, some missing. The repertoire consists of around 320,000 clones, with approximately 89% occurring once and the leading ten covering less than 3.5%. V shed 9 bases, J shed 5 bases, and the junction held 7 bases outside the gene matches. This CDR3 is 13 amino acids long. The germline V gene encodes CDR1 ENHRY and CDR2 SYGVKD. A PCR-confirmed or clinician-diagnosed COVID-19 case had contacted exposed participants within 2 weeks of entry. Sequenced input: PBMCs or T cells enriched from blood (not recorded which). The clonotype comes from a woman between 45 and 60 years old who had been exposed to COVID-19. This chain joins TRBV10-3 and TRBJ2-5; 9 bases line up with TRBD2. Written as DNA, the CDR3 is TGTGCCATTCAAGCGGGGGGATCCGAGACCCAGTACTTC. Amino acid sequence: CAIQAGGSETQYF.